This passage covers 20 T cell receptor beta chains from one sample sequenced in a study of cytomegalovirus exposure and HLA in healthy donors. PCR was performed using 60 Vbeta and 13 Jbeta primers. Data came from immunoSEQ multiplex PCR; TCRdb stores just in-frame clones and leaves some out. The sample consists of 250,000 to 350,000 clones, around two thirds of them appearing once. Sequencing input: PBMCs. These receptor sequences come from a female donor in good health and CMV-seronegative.

In this sample, this clone turned up a few times. This chain uses TRBV6-4 with TRBJ1-4; TRBD1 might be the D (6 bases). The germline gives CDR1 MRHNA, CDR2 SNTAGT. V was clipped by 8 bases and J by 5 bases, with 18 bases between them. This CDR3 region has 15 residues. The CDR3 DNA is TGTGCCAGCGCCGGTTGGGGGGGCCGCAATGAAAAACTGTTTTTT. Protein: CASAGWGGRNEKLFF.

The chain is built from TRBV4-1 and TRBJ2-2; D possibly corresponds to TRBD2 (6 bases). The CDR3 is made up of 14 amino acids. Germline loops: CDR1 MGHRA, CDR2 YSYEKL. V lost 2 bases, J lost 5 bases, and 9 bases lay in between. The CDR3 spells CASSQLGLTGELFF. Here the CDR3 DNA reads TGCGCCAGCAGCCAACTGGGACTGACCGGGGAGCTGTTTTTT.

In its sample, this clone was seen a few times. This chain links TRBV11-2 with TRBJ2-1; 16 bases line up with TRBD2. V lost 6 bases and J lost 8; bases outside the gene matches: 4. CDR3 size: 15 residues. The germline CDR1 and CDR2 sequences are SGHAT and FQNNGV. CDR3 sequence reads: CASRTGLAGGDEQFF. CDR3 nucleotide sequence: TGTGCCAGCAGAACGGGACTAGCGGGAGGGGATGAGCAGTTCTTC.

The chain couples TRBV11-2 to TRBJ2-2, with D possibly being TRBD1 (6 bases). Per the germline V gene, CDR1 is SGHAT and CDR2 is FQNNGV. Trimming took 1 base from V and 5 from J, leaving 14 bases between them. There are 16 residues in the CDR3. The CDR3 DNA reads as TGTGCCAGCAGCTTAGCTCGGCAGGGGTGGACCGGGGAGCTGTTTTTT. As protein: CASSLARQGWTGELFF. Full variable domain (rest looked up from reference TRBV11-2 and TRBJ2-2): EAGVAQSPRYKIIEKRQSVAFWCNPISGHATLYWYQQILGQGPKLLIQFQNNGVVDDSQLPKDRFSAERLKGVDSTLKIQPAKLEDSAVYLCASSLARQGWTGELFFGEGSRLTVL.

This sequence joins TRBV7-6 and TRBJ2-7; TRBD1 aligns across 8 bases. The germline V gene encodes CDR1 SGHVS and CDR2 FNYEAQ. The V gene end was trimmed by 3 bases and the J gene end by 1 base; junction bases not matched to a gene: 5. This CDR3 is 15 amino acids long. As DNA, the CDR3 is TGTGCCAGCAGCTTCGGCACAGGGGGGTCCTACGAGCAGTACTTC. Its translation: CASSFGTGGSYEQYF.

The chain carries TRBV6-4 and TRBJ1-2, with 8 bases identical to TRBD1. The germline gives CDR1 MRHNA, CDR2 SNTAGT. CDR3 length: 14 residues. J lost 4 bases, V lost 6 bases, and 7 bases had no gene match. The DNA of the CDR3 is TGTGCCAGCAGCAGGACAACAGGGGGCTATGGCTACACCTTC. Protein product: CASSRTTGGYGYTF.

This clone has just a few counts. The V and J genes are TRBV9 and TRBJ2-1; 10 nucleotides match TRBD1. Germline-derived CDR1 and CDR2 are SGDLS and YYNGEE. This CDR3 contains 14 residues. With V trimmed by 4 bases and J by 9 bases, 7 bases remained unmatched. The CDR3 spells CASSPRQGAGEQFF. For the CDR3, the DNA is TGTGCCAGCAGCCCTCGACAGGGGGCCGGTGAGCAGTTCTTC. Full variable domain (outside the CDR3, taken from reference TRBV9 and TRBJ2-1): DSGVTQTPKHLITATGQRVTLRCSPRSGDLSVYWYQQSLDQGLQFLIQYYNGEERAKGNILERFSAQQFPDLHSELNLSSLELGDSALYFCASSPRQGAGEQFFGPGTRLTVL.

This chain joins TRBV4-2 and TRBJ2-1; 8 nucleotides align to TRBD2. Germline CDR1 is LGHNA and CDR2 is YNFKEQ. The CDR3 runs 15 residues. With V trimmed by 4 bases and J by 6 bases, 8 bases remained unmatched. In DNA, the CDR3 is TGTGCCAGCAGCCTTGAGGAGCGGGAGACCAATGAGCAGTTCTTC. Amino acid sequence: CASSLEERETNEQFF.

The chain joins TRBV10-3 to TRBJ2-1; a possible D gene is TRBD2 (6 bases). In germline, CDR1 is ENHRY, CDR2 SYGVKD. Trimming left V 4 bases short and J 6 bases short, with 7 bases between. This CDR3 comprises 12 residues. CDR3 region: CAISGRGNEQFF. The CDR3 bases are TGTGCCATCAGTGGGAGGGGCAATGAGCAGTTCTTC.

V usage is TRBV5-1 and J usage is TRBJ2-7, with 9 bases lining up with TRBD2. The CDR3 runs 15 residues. Germline V lookup: CDR1 SGHRS, CDR2 YFSETQ. V trimming: 0 bases; J trimming: 3 bases; junction bases outside the gene matches: 4. DNA of the CDR3: TGCGCCAGCAGCTTGGATAGCGGGAGTAACTACGAGCAGTACTTC. This sequence encodes CASSLDSGSNYEQYF.

The chain joins TRBV4-2 to TRBJ1-2, with TRBD1 identical over 10 bases. The CDR3 has 19 residues. The V gene end was trimmed by 0 bases and the J gene end by 0 bases; junction bases not matched to a gene: 10. The germline V gene encodes CDR1 LGHNA and CDR2 YNFKEQ. CDR3 sequence (DNA): TGTGCCAGCAGCCAAGATCCGGGACAGGGGATTTCGGCTAACTATGGCTACACCTTC. Protein sequence: CASSQDPGQGISANYGYTF.

The CDR3 nucleotides are TGTGCCAGCAGCCATACTAGCGCCTACGAGCAGTACTTC. This translates into CASSHTSAYEQYF. The chain carries TRBV27 and TRBJ2-7; 7 bases agree with TRBD2. The V gene end was trimmed by 6 bases and the J gene end by 2 bases; junction bases not matched to a gene: 4. The CDR3 is 13 residues long. Germline V gene sequence: CDR1 MNHEY, CDR2 SMNVEV (reference sequence).

The chain couples TRBV5-4 to TRBJ2-2; TRBD1 matches at 7 bases. CDR1 and CDR2 (germline): SGHNT, YYREEE (reference sequence). The trim removed 4 bases at V and 0 bases at J, leaving 9 bases unmatched. This CDR3 region has 17 residues. The CDR3 nucleotides are TGTGCCAGCAGCCAAAACTCCGGGACAGCGAACACCGGGGAGCTGTTTTTT. Protein: CASSQNSGTANTGELFF.

The rearrangement links TRBV14 to TRBJ2-1; 11 bases fit TRBD2. CDR3 length equals 18 residues. The V gene's germline CDR1 is SGHDN and CDR2 FVKESK. J lost 11 bases, V lost 4 bases, and 19 bases had no gene match. The CDR3 sequence: CASSLTSPGYLAGGKQFF. In DNA form, the CDR3 reads TGTGCCAGCAGCCTTACGTCGCCAGGGTATTTAGCGGGAGGGAAGCAGTTCTTC.

The gene calls are TRBV7-9 and TRBJ1-3; perhaps TRBD1 as D (5 bases). The CDR3 consists of 14 residues. The germline CDR1 and CDR2 sequences are SEHNR and FQNEAQ (reference sequence). Trimming cost V 3 bases and J 1 base, with 7 bases left between them. The CDR3 sequence: CASSFAGSGNTIYF. The CDR3 nucleotides are TGTGCCAGCAGCTTCGCAGGGTCTGGAAACACCATATATTTT.

This clone was counted once. CDR3 residues: CASLGAGDADEQYF. The CDR3 nucleotides are TGTGCCAGCTTGGGAGCGGGTGACGCTGACGAGCAGTACTTC. This chain joins TRBV21-1 and TRBJ2-7; no check of the table's D call, TRBD2, against the DNA was made. TRBV21-1 is noted as a pseudogene. This CDR3 region has 14 residues.

The chain links TRBV14 to TRBJ2-3, with D tentatively TRBD1 (5 bases). The CDR3 is made up of 14 amino acids. Germline CDR1 SGHDN, CDR2 FVKESK. Trimming pared 3 bases from V and 2 bases from J, leaving 9 bases between. CDR3 sequence reads: CASSQTALTDTQYF. CDR3 DNA: TGTGCCAGCAGCCAGACAGCCCTCACAGATACGCAGTATTTT.

The V gene is TRBV25-1, the J gene TRBJ1-1, with a tentative D call TRBD1 (6 bases). The CDR3 loop spans 14 amino acids. With 2 bases removed from V and 8 bases from J, the gap between germline ends came to 15 bases. CDR1 and CDR2 (germline): MGHDK, SYGVNS. CDR3 coding DNA: TGTGCCAGCAGTGAACAGGGGAGAAGAAAAGAAGCTTTCTTT. Translation gives CASSEQGRRKEAFF.

The chain carries TRBV7-3 and TRBJ1-1; no firm D call. The germline V gene has CDR1 SGHTA and CDR2 FQGTGA. The germline V and J ends were trimmed by 5 bases and 6 bases, with 19 bases remaining between them. This CDR3 has 15 amino acids. The CDR3 DNA is TGTGCCAGCAGCCCAGCGGGCGAGGCGGTCGCTGAAGCTTTCTTT. It translates to CASSPAGEAVAEAFF.

The CDR3 DNA follows: TGCGCCAGCGGACGGACGGCCGGGGGCAATGAGCAGTTCTTC. It translates to CASGRTAGGNEQFF. The chain recombines TRBV5-1 with TRBJ2-1, with D maybe TRBD2 (6 bases). Germline V gene lookup returns CDR1 SGHRS and CDR2 YFSETQ. The CDR3 contains 14 residues. V dropped 7 bases and J dropped 6 bases, with 17 bases sitting between them.